The source of this T cell receptor (beta chain) is a study of blood T cell repertoires in COVID-19. Study-level information: Donors of Cohort 3 who recovered were those that had two negative PCRs, clearance, or symptom resolution. COVID-19 samples from acute and convalescent phases originated in the United States, Italy and Spain. Sources were T cells, B-cell-depleted T cells, or PBMCs; the material itself was cDNA or gDNA.

Profiled with immunoSEQ multiplex PCR; TCRdb holds only in-frame clones, not every one. The sample includes about 170,000 clones, 70% to 80% of them seen just once. Germline CDR1 SGHTA, CDR2 FQGTGA. V lost 1 base, J lost 3 bases, and 5 bases stayed unmatched. The CDR3 totals 15 residues. Specimen: PBMCs or T cells enriched from blood (not recorded which). This receptor was identified in a woman aged 70-85 years in a cohort exposed to, infected with or recovered from COVID-19 (not recorded which). The V gene is TRBV7-3, the J gene TRBJ1-2; 7 nucleotides align to TRBD1. CDR3 in amino acids: CASSLRGGGDYGYTF. As DNA, the CDR3 is TGTGCCAGCAGCTTAAGAGGGGGCGGCGACTATGGCTACACCTTC. Full variable domain (outside the CDR3, taken from reference TRBV7-3 and TRBJ1-2): GAGVSQTPSNKVTEKGKYVELRCDPISGHTALYWYRQSLGQGPEFLIYFQGTGAADDSGLPNDRFFAVRPEGSVSTLKIQRTERGDSAVYLCASSLRGGGDYGYTFGSGTRLTVV.